This T cell receptor beta chain was observed in a study of PD-L1 blockade in urothelial cancer. The CDR3 sequence is 15 residues long. The germline V gene has CDR1 SGHTA and CDR2 FQGNSA. V shed 2 bases and J 5 bases; nucleotides not matched to a gene: 6. Assay: immunoSEQ multiplex PCR; the TCRdb copy retains only in-frame clones and omits some. The sample carries 90,000 to 100,000 clones, around 87% recorded once. Specified time point: pretreatment peripheral blood. The chain has TRBV7-2 and TRBJ2-7, with 10 bases aligning to TRBD2. The sequence was collected from a man aged 55-75 years with urothelial cancer. The sequencing used PBMCs, collected around atezolizumab (anti-PD-L1) treatment. CDR3 DNA sequence: TGTGCCAGCAGCTTATGGGCGCTAGCGGGAGACGAGCAGTACTTC. This translates into CASSLWALAGDEQYF. Together with reference TRBV7-2 and TRBJ2-7, the CDR3 gives the full variable domain: GAGVSQSPSNKVTEKGKDVELRCDPISGHTALYWYRQSLGQGLEFLIYFQGNSAPDKSGLPSDRFSAERTGGSVSTLTIQRTQQEDSAVYLCASSLWALAGDEQYFGPGTRLTVT.